This TCR beta chain was profiled in a study of cytomegalovirus exposure and HLA in healthy donors. About the study: About 85 million unique TCR sequences came from HLA-typed donors in an early release. Approximately 81% of approximately 400 genotyped donors fell in the Caucasian-associated ancestry cluster. Study-level points and caveats: A later analysis reportedly identified an Asian-associated ancestry cluster as carrying fewer N-insertions than the approximately 730-donor mean.

In regard to this clone: Its antigen remains unknown.

The primer mix had 60 Vbeta and 13 Jbeta primers. Profiling relied on immunoSEQ multiplex PCR, and the TCRdb table lists in-frame clones only, not all of them. The data hold over 85,000 clones, with about 7.6% observed a single time. The germline gives CDR1 SGHTA, CDR2 FQGNSA. The CDR3 runs 14 residues. Trimming removed 2 bases from V and 6 bases from J; junction bases left unmatched: 6. The V and J genes are TRBV7-2 and TRBJ1-2, with TRBD1 matching 7 bases. Sample: PBMCs. The origin of this receptor is a middle-aged man in good health and CMV-seronegative. Written as DNA, the CDR3 is TGTGCCAGCAGCTTAAACGAGGGGGCAAATGGCTACACCTTC. Translated, it gives CASSLNEGANGYTF.